The sequence of this TCR beta chain was determined in a study of blood T cell repertoires in COVID-19 (dated by TCRdb to 2020 to 2022). About the study as a whole: The collaborator samples originated in the United States, Italy and Spain and spanned the acute and convalescent phases of COVID-19. The prospective study material was composed of cDNA or gDNA derived from T cells, B-cell-depleted T cells, or PBMCs. Deeply sampled blood TCRbeta repertoires from subjects exposed to, actively infected with, or recovered from COVID-19 were included in the dataset. A freely available public database, intended as a resource for researchers studying the immune response to SARS-CoV-2, is where the repertoires were released. Samples came from the ongoing ImmuneRACE study (first 160 participants) plus 1,254 subjects from 6 global collaborators. The sample metadata nearly always contained a de-identified subject ID, COVID-19 status, age in years and sex. Where HLA class I and class II types were available, the types were taken from metadata supplied by the sample provider, not from assay-based typing.

The cysteine opens and the phenylalanine closes a CDR3 of 18 amino acids. Solely the CDR3 DNA is kept, with 54 bases framed from the first base. V is shortened by 5 bases, J by 0 bases, and the region joining them spans 17 bases. As encoded in the germline V gene, CDR1 is ENHRY while CDR2 is SYGVKD. Worth noting for this clone: The antigen this receptor binds is unknown. The sample holds no much larger clone one base away, and base qualities are not on file.

Collaborating institutions collected whole blood in K2EDTA tubes following their own protocols. For TCRbeta analysis, collaborators shipped samples in one of three forms: frozen whole blood, isolated PBMCs, or DNA extracted from either of those sample types. General conclusions and limits of the study: Clinical and demographic metadata were provided uncurated, with the amount varying by source and participant.

TCRbeta CDR3 regions were amplified from genomic DNA by means of the immunoSEQ Assay, a bias-controlled multiplex PCR. The authors' analysis ran thus. The number of nucleated cells in each sample was estimated by amplification of reference gene primers within the assay. To quantify the absolute abundance of each unique TCRbeta CDR3 rearrangement, sequence reads were collapsed and filtered. For each sample, productive Simpson clonality was calculated as the square root of Simpson's diversity index across productive rearrangements. TCRdb mirrors the immuneACCESS table, restricted to in-frame sequences. Some clones are absent from its copies; in checked studies, under half trace to an unresolved V gene, and the reason for the others is unknown. V, J and clone size are those of that table, while D and trimming were read from the DNA. The table for this sample lists approximately 99,000 clones; 88% of them were counted only once. The ten largest clones take up roughly 2.5% of the sample.

The sequence derives from a human donor in a cohort sampled during active COVID-19. The V gene is TRBV10-3 and the J gene is TRBJ2-6, with TRBD2 as a weak D call on 6 bases. Sequencing used peripheral blood. At the DNA level, the sequence is TGTGCCATCAGTAATAGCGGTACCTCTAGCTCTGGGGCCAACGTCCTGACTTTC. Translated, this gives CAISNSGTSSSGANVLTF.